This entry features one TCR beta chain sequence. Trimming cost V 6 bases and J 3 bases, with 7 bases left between them. Germline CDR1 and CDR2: MNHEY and SMNVEV (reference sequence). The CDR3 is 12 amino acids. The data derive from a study of cytomegalovirus exposure and HLA in healthy donors. The PCR ran on 60 Vbeta and 13 Jbeta primers. Here immunoSEQ multiplex PCR was the method, and the copy in TCRdb shows in-frame clones only, minus some. The sample features around 110,000 clones, with roughly 6.6% in its top ten. The rearrangement uses TRBV27 and TRBJ2-3; tentative D call: TRBD2 (5 bases). The clonotype comes from a man aged 35 to 55 in good health and CMV-seropositive. Sequencing was carried out using PBMCs. CDR3 nucleotide sequence: TGTGCCAGCAGCCCGGGAACAGATACGCAGTATTTT. This codes for CASSPGTDTQYF.